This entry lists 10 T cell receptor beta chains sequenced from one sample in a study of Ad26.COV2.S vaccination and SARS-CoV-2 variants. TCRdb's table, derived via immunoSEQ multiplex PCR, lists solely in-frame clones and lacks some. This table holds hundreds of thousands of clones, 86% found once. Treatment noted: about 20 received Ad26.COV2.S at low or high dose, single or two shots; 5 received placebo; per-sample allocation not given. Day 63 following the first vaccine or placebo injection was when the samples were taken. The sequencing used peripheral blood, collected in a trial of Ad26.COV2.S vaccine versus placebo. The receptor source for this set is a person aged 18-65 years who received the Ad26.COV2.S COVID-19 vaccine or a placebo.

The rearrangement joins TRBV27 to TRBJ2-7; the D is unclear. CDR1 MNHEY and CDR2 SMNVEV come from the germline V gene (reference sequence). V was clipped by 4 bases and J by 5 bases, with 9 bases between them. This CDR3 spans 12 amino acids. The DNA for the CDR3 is TGTGCCAGCAGTTCCTTAAGGAACGAGCAGTACTTC. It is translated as CASSSLRNEQYF.

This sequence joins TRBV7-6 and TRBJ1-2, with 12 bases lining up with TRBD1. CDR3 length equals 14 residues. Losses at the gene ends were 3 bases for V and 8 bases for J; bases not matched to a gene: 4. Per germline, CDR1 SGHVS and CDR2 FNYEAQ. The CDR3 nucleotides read TGTGCCAGCAGCTTGCCCGGGACAGGGGGCGGCTACACCTTC. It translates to CASSLPGTGGGYTF.

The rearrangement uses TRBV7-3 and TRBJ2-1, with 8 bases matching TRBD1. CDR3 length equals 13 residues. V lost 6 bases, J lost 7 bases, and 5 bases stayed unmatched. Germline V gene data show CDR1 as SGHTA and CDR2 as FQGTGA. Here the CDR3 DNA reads TGTGCCAGCAGTCAAGGACAGGGAAATGAGCAGTTCTTC. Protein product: CASSQGQGNEQFF.

The CDR3 coding sequence is TGCGCCAGCAGCCAATCAAACACCGGGGAGCTGTTTTTT. Translation gives CASSQSNTGELFF. The rearrangement joins TRBV4-1 to TRBJ2-2; D remains ambiguous. The CDR3 covers 13 residues. V gave up 2 bases and J gave up 2 bases, with 3 bases separating them. Looked up from germline, CDR1 is MGHRA and CDR2 is YSYEKL.

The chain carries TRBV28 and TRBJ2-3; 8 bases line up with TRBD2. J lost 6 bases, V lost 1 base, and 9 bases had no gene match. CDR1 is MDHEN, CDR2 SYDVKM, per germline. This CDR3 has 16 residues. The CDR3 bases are TGTGCCAGCAGTTTATCGCCGGGGGGGCCTTTCGATACGCAGTATTTT. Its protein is CASSLSPGGPFDTQYF.

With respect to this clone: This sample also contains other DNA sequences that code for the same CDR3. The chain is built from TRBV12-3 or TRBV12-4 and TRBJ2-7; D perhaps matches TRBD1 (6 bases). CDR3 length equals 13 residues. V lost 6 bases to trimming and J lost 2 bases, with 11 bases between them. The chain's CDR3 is CASSQGQTYEQYF. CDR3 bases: TGTGCCAGCAGCCAAGGACAGACCTACGAGCAGTACTTC.

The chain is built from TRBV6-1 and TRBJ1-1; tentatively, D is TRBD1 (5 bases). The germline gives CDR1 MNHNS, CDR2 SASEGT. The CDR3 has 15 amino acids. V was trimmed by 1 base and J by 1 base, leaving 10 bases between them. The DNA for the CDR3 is TGTGCCAGCAGTGAAGTGGCAGGGCAGAACACTGAAGCTTTCTTT. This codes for CASSEVAGQNTEAFF.

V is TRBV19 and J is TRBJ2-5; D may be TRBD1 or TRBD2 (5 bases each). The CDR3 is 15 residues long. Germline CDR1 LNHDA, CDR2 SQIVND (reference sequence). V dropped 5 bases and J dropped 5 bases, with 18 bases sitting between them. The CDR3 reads CASSSGRGHGETQYF. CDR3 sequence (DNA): TGTGCCAGTAGTTCGGGACGGGGTCATGGGGAGACCCAGTACTTC.

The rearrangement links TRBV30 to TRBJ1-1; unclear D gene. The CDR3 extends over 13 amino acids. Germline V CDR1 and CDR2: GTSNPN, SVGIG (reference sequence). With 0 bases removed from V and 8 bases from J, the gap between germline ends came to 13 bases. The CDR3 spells CAWSVLGSPEAFF. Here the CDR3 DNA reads TGTGCCTGGAGTGTACTAGGTTCACCGGAAGCTTTCTTT.

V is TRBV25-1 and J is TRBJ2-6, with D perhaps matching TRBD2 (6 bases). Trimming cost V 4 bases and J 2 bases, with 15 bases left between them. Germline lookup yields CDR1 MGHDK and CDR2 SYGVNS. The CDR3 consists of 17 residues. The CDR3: CASSAPLGGAGANVLTF. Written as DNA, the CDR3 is TGTGCCAGCAGTGCTCCCTTGGGAGGAGCTGGGGCCAACGTCCTGACTTTC.